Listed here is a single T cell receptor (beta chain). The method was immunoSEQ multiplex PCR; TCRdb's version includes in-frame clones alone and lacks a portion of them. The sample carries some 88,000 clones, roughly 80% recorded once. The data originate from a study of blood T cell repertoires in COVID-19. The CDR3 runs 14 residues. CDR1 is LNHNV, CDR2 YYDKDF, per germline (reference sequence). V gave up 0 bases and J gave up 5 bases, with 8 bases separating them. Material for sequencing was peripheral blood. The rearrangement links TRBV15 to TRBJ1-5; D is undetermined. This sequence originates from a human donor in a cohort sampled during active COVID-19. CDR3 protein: CATSRDVGDQPQHF. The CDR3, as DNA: TGTGCCACCAGCAGAGATGTTGGAGATCAGCCCCAGCATTTT.